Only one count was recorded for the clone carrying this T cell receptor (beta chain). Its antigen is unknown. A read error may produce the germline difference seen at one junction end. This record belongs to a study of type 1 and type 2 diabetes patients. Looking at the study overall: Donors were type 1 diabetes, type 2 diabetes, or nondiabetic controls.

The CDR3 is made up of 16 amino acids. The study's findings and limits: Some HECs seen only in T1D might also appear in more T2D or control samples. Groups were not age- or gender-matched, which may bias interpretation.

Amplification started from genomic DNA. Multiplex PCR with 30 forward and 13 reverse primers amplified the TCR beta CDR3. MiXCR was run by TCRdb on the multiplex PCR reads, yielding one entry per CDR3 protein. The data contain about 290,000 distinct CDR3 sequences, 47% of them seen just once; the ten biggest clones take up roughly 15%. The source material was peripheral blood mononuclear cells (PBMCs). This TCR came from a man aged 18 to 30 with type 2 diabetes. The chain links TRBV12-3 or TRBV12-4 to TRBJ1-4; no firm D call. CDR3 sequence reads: CASSLAMATYTEKLFF. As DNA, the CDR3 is TGTGCCAGCAGCTTAGCGATGGCCACTTATACGGAAAAACTGTTTTTT.